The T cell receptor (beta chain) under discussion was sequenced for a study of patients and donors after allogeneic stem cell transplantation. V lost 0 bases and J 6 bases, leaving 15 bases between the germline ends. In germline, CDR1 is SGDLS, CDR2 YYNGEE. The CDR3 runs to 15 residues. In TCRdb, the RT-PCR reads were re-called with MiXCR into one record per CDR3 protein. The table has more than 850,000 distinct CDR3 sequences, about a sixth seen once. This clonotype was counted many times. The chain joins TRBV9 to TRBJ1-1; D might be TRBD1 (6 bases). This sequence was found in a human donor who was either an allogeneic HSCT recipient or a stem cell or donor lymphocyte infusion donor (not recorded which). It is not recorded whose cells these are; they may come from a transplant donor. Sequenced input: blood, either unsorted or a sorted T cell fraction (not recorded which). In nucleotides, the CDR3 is TGTGCCAGCAGCGTAGTCTCGGGGGGCAACTCTGAAGCTTTCTTT. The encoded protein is CASSVVSGGNSEAFF.